Following are 10 T cell receptor beta chains from one sample sequenced in a study of cytomegalovirus exposure and HLA in healthy donors. A multiplex PCR was run with 60 Vbeta primers and 13 Jbeta primers. Sequencing was performed with immunoSEQ multiplex PCR; in TCRdb, only in-frame clones are kept and a portion is missing. The table has roughly 160,000 clones, 80% to 90% seen once. The sequencing sample was made of PBMCs. Every receptor here comes from a young woman in good health and CMV-seropositive.

This chain uses TRBV2 with TRBJ1-5; the match to TRBD1 covers 7 bases. Germline values: CDR1 SNHLY, CDR2 FYNNEI. The CDR3 runs to 14 residues. V was pared by 6 bases and J by 6 bases, with 8 bases of the junction left unmatched. CDR3 protein: CASRNRGAGQPQHF. The CDR3 region has the DNA TGTGCCAGCAGGAACAGGGGTGCTGGTCAGCCCCAGCATTTT.

V usage is TRBV18 and J usage is TRBJ2-1, with TRBD2 identical over 7 bases. Per the germline V gene, CDR1 is KGHSH and CDR2 is LQKENI. CDR3 length: 14 residues. V lost 2 bases and J lost 5; bases outside the gene matches: 3. For the CDR3, the DNA is TGTGCCAGCTCACCAGCAGCGGGGAACAATGAGCAGTTCTTC. Residues: CASSPAAGNNEQFF.

V usage is TRBV30 and J usage is TRBJ2-1; 14 bases map to TRBD2. This CDR3 region has 17 residues. The ends lost 5 bases at V and 0 bases at J; junction bases unmatched: 6. Germline V gives CDR1 GTSNPN, CDR2 SVGIG (reference sequence). The chain's CDR3 is CAWAGLAGASSYNEQFF. In DNA form, the CDR3 reads TGTGCCTGGGCGGGACTAGCGGGGGCGAGCTCCTACAATGAGCAGTTCTTC. The full variable domain, in which reference TRBV30 and TRBJ2-1 provide the parts outside the CDR3, is SQTIHQWPATLVQPVGSPLSLECTVEGTSNPNLYWYRQAAGRGLQLLFYSVGIGQISSEVPQNLSASRPQDRQFILSSKKLLLSDSGFYLCAWAGLAGASSYNEQFFGPGTRLTVL.

This clone was observed once. V gene TRBV15 combines with J gene TRBJ2-5; TRBD1 is a possible D gene (5 bases). V shed 5 bases and J shed 6 bases, with 22 bases lying between them. CDR1 and CDR2 (germline): LNHNV, YYDKDF (reference sequence). The CDR3 totals 16 residues. CDR3 region: CATSPLPTGAPKTQYF. CDR3 in DNA: TGTGCCACCAGCCCCCTTCCCACAGGAGCCCCCAAGACCCAGTACTTC. Drawing the rest from reference TRBV15 and TRBJ2-5, the complete variable domain is DAMVIQNPRYQVTQFGKPVTLSCSQTLNHNVMYWYQQKSSQAPKLLFHYYDKDFNNEADTPDNFQSRRPNTSFCFLDIRSPGLGDTAMYLCATSPLPTGAPKTQYFGPGTRLLVL.

The chain joins TRBV7-9 to TRBJ2-1, with TRBD1 matching 8 bases. In germline, CDR1 is SEHNR, CDR2 FQNEAQ (reference sequence). There are 14 residues in the CDR3. J was trimmed by 4 bases and V by 5 bases; bases with no gene match: 4. CDR3 nucleotides: TGTGCCAGCAGCCGGGACAGGTCTTACAATGAGCAGTTCTTC. As protein: CASSRDRSYNEQFF.

There are a few counts of this clone. J is TRBJ1-4 and V is TRBV5-6, with 7 bases matching TRBD1. This CDR3 region has 15 residues. V gave up 0 bases and J gave up 8 bases; unmatched junction bases: 7. CDR1 is SGHDT, CDR2 YYEEEE, per germline. CDR3 nucleotide sequence: TGTGCCAGCAGCTTGGAAAGGGGGCTTAGGGAAAAACTGTTTTTT. This translates into CASSLERGLREKLFF. Drawing the rest from reference TRBV5-6 and TRBJ1-4, the complete variable domain is DAGVTQSPTHLIKTRGQQVTLRCSPKSGHDTVSWYQQALGQGPQFIFQYYEEEERQRGNFPDRFSGHQFPNYSSELNVNALLLGDSALYLCASSLERGLREKLFFGSGTQLSVL.

CDR3: CASSHLPGHLADTQYF. The CDR3 nucleotides are TGTGCCAGCAGTCATTTACCGGGACACCTCGCAGATACGCAGTATTTT. This rearrangement joins TRBV28 to TRBJ2-3; tentative D call: TRBD1 (6 bases). Trimming cost V 5 bases and J 4 bases, with 19 bases left between them. The CDR3 sequence is 16 residues long. In germline, CDR1 is MDHEN, CDR2 SYDVKM.

This sequence joins TRBV7-9 and TRBJ1-2; 11 bases align to TRBD1. V was pared by 1 base and J by 7 bases, with 5 bases of the junction left unmatched. The CDR3 totals 15 residues. Germline-derived CDR1 and CDR2 are SEHNR and FQNEAQ (reference sequence). CDR3 in amino acids: CASSLGGQGAIGYTF. CDR3 DNA sequence: TGTGCCAGCAGCTTAGGCGGACAGGGGGCAATTGGCTACACCTTC.

J is TRBJ1-3 and V is TRBV28; tentatively, D is TRBD1 (5 bases). This CDR3 spans 17 amino acids. Germline values: CDR1 MDHEN, CDR2 SYDVKM. The V gene lost 5 bases and the J gene lost 0 bases, with 17 bases spanning the gap. The CDR3 sequence: CASSVVLGGDSGNTIYF. The DNA of the CDR3 is TGTGCCAGCAGTGTCGTCCTCGGGGGAGACTCTGGAAACACCATATATTTT.

This chain uses TRBV18 with TRBJ2-5; D might be TRBD1 (5 bases). Germline assignment: CDR1 KGHSH and CDR2 LQKENI. The V end lost 0 bases, the J end lost 1 base, and 15 bases lay between the germline ends. The CDR3 is made up of 17 amino acids. The chain's CDR3 is CASSPPIFGQGQETQYF. Written as DNA, the CDR3 is TGTGCCAGCTCACCACCCATCTTTGGGCAGGGCCAAGAGACCCAGTACTTC.